The 29 T cell receptor beta chains below were found in one sample sequenced in a study of blood T cell repertoires in COVID-19. Libraries were prepared by immunoSEQ multiplex PCR; TCRdb keeps only in-frame clonotypes and omits some of them. The table lists some 250,000 clones, less than 90% of them singletons. What was sequenced was peripheral blood. These receptors were obtained from a man aged 30 to 45 with active or convalescent COVID-19.

This chain connects TRBV7-9 to TRBJ1-1; 8 bases align to TRBD1. Germline V gene data show CDR1 as SEHNR and CDR2 as FQNEAQ (reference sequence). The CDR3 has 14 residues. The trim removed 2 bases at V and 7 bases at J, leaving 6 bases unmatched. The CDR3 loop is CASSLLDRGGEAFF. The CDR3 DNA follows: TGTGCCAGCAGCTTATTAGACAGGGGCGGTGAAGCTTTCTTT.

The chain links TRBV11-2 to TRBJ1-1, with TRBD1 matching 10 bases. V dropped 3 bases and J dropped 3; count of bases not matched to a gene: 7. Per germline, CDR1 SGHAT and CDR2 FQNNGV. There are 16 residues in the CDR3. CDR3 loop: CASSFRTGGWDTEAFF. The DNA of the CDR3 is TGTGCCAGCAGCTTTAGGACAGGGGGATGGGACACTGAAGCTTTCTTT.

The chain carries TRBV2 and TRBJ2-7; maybe TRBD1 (6 bases). Germline CDR1 is SNHLY and CDR2 is FYNNEI. V was cut by 7 bases and J by 3 bases, with 19 bases left in between. The CDR3 spans 15 residues. Here the CDR3 DNA reads TGTGCCAGCACCTACACAGGGTCTACTTACTACGAGCAGTACTTC. Its translation: CASTYTGSTYYEQYF.

This clone was observed a few times. The same CDR3 arises from other DNA sequences in this sample as well. The rearrangement uses TRBV19 and TRBJ2-5; 7 bases line up with TRBD2. Looked up from germline, CDR1 is LNHDA and CDR2 is SQIVND (reference sequence). The CDR3 has 16 amino acids. J lost 0 bases, V lost 1 base, and 5 bases had no gene match. The CDR3 nucleotides are TGTGCCAGTAGTATAGGGCTAGCGGTGTACCAAGAGACCCAGTACTTC. Encoded protein: CASSIGLAVYQETQYF.

This clone is a singleton in its sample. The V call is TRBV19, the J call TRBJ1-5, with D possibly TRBD1 on 6 matching bases. The CDR3 spans 14 residues. Germline CDR1 is LNHDA and CDR2 is SQIVND (reference sequence). V lost 9 bases and J lost 0, with 12 bases in between. CDR3 region: CASRGEYSNQPQHF. CDR3 DNA sequence: TGTGCCAGCAGGGGAGAATATAGCAATCAGCCCCAGCATTTT.

This sequence joins TRBV4-1 and TRBJ1-5; D is possibly TRBD1 (5 bases). This CDR3 is 16 amino acids long. The V end lost 0 bases, the J end lost 7 bases, and 16 bases lay between the germline ends. Germline V gene data show CDR1 as MGHRA and CDR2 as YSYEKL. CDR3 coding DNA: TGCGCCAGCAGCCAAGACCCGGTGGAGGGGAGGCAGCCCCAGCATTTT. Its translation: CASSQDPVEGRQPQHF.

The J gene is TRBJ1-2, the V gene TRBV7-3; 7 nucleotides line up with TRBD1. V lost 8 bases and J lost 8; bases outside the gene matches: 8. This CDR3 spans 12 amino acids. The V gene's germline CDR1 is SGHTA and CDR2 FQGTGA. The DNA for the CDR3 is TGTGCCAGCGGCGACAGGGCTGGCGGCTACACCTTC. As protein: CASGDRAGGYTF.

The CDR3 DNA reads as TGTGCCAGCAGCTCCTGGACTAGCGGGGGATACAATGAGCAGTTCTTC. Protein product: CASSSWTSGGYNEQFF. The gene calls are TRBV5-4 and TRBJ2-1, with 13 bases lining up with TRBD2. The CDR3 has 16 residues. Germline V gene sequence: CDR1 SGHNT, CDR2 YYREEE (reference sequence). The ends lost 3 bases at V and 4 bases at J; junction bases unmatched: 4.

This rearrangement joins TRBV3-1 (or the pseudogene TRBV3-2) to TRBJ1-5, with D hard to call. CDR1 and CDR2 from the germline V gene are LGHDT and YNNKEL (reference sequence). The CDR3 runs 13 residues. The V end was cut by 1 base, the J end by 5 bases, with 6 bases between. This CDR3 is CASSQGIDQPQHF. The CDR3 coding sequence is TGTGCCAGCAGCCAAGGTATAGATCAGCCCCAGCATTTT.

This clone has just one count. The CDR3 protein is CASSPDRGLLGYTF. CDR3 DNA: TGTGCCAGCAGCCCAGACAGGGGTCTTCTTGGCTACACCTTC. V gene TRBV9 combines with J gene TRBJ1-2; 8 bases line up with TRBD1. Trimming at V came to 4 bases and at J to 7 bases, leaving 9 bases not matched to a gene. CDR3 length: 14 amino acids. Looked up from germline, CDR1 is SGDLS and CDR2 is YYNGEE.

The sample holds a few counts of this clone. As DNA, the CDR3 is TGTGCCAGCAGCTTAGGAGGCCCGAAACCTTATGGCTACACCTTC. Protein sequence: CASSLGGPKPYGYTF. V usage is TRBV11-2 and J usage is TRBJ1-2; D unresolved. Looked up from germline, CDR1 is SGHAT and CDR2 is FQNNGV. The ends were cut back, 1 base at V and 5 bases at J, with 14 bases in the middle. This CDR3 is 15 amino acids long.

V is TRBV7-2 and J is TRBJ2-3; TRBD2 agrees at 10 bases. Per the germline V gene, CDR1 is SGHTA and CDR2 is FQGNSA. The trim removed 2 bases at V and 2 bases at J, leaving 4 bases unmatched. This CDR3 has 16 residues. CDR3: CASSLTSGAYTDTQYF. The CDR3 coding sequence is TGTGCCAGCAGCTTAACTAGCGGGGCCTACACAGATACGCAGTATTTT. The variable domain in full, completed from reference TRBV7-2 and TRBJ2-3, reads GAGVSQSPSNKVTEKGKDVELRCDPISGHTALYWYRQSLGQGLEFLIYFQGNSAPDKSGLPSDRFSAERTGGSVSTLTIQRTQQEDSAVYLCASSLTSGAYTDTQYFGPGTRLTVL.

The chain recombines TRBV20-1 with TRBJ2-5, with unresolved D. The germline gives CDR1 DFQATT, CDR2 SNEGSKA (reference sequence). The CDR3 has 15 residues. Trimming cost V 3 bases and J 5 bases, with 19 bases left between them. CDR3 in DNA: TGCAGTGCTAGTGGTCAGAACGAAAATTCGGAGACCCAGTACTTC. Amino acids: CSASGQNENSETQYF.

The gene calls are TRBV2 and TRBJ1-4, with D possibly being TRBD1 (6 bases). This CDR3 spans 15 amino acids. V lost 6 bases to trimming and J lost 3 bases, with 14 bases between them. From germline, CDR1 is SNHLY and CDR2 FYNNEI. The CDR3 bases are TGTGCCAGCAGAATCGTGACAGGAGCTAATGAAAAACTGTTTTTT. It yields the protein CASRIVTGANEKLFF.

The chain is built from TRBV4-1 and TRBJ1-2; 8 nucleotides line up with TRBD1. CDR3 size: 18 residues. CDR1 and CDR2 (germline): MGHRA, YSYEKL. Trimming at V came to 1 base and at J to 5 bases, leaving 15 bases not matched to a gene. CDR3 DNA: TGCGCCAGCAGCCAAGTGGCTGGACAGGGACACCCAGCGTATGGCTACACCTTC. Amino acid sequence: CASSQVAGQGHPAYGYTF.

CDR3 residues: CASSHSDSYEQYF. The CDR3 DNA reads as TGTGCCAGCAGCCATTCGGACAGCTACGAGCAGTACTTC. The rearrangement uses TRBV9 and TRBJ2-7, with D maybe TRBD1 (6 bases). V was clipped by 4 bases and J by 3 bases, with 11 bases between them. The CDR3 covers 13 residues. Germline lookup yields CDR1 SGDLS and CDR2 YYNGEE.

This chain links TRBV28 with TRBJ1-5; D is unclear. Trimming removed 3 bases from V and 3 bases from J, with 9 bases in between. CDR1 MDHEN and CDR2 SYDVKM come from the germline V gene. The CDR3 extends over 14 amino acids. The CDR3 coding sequence is TGTGCCAGCAGTTTCGAGGGCGTCAATCAGCCCCAGCATTTT. Encoded protein: CASSFEGVNQPQHF.

This chain joins TRBV10-3 and TRBJ1-1; 9 positions agree with TRBD1. The CDR3 totals 14 residues. The V gene end was trimmed by 6 bases and the J gene end by 4 bases; junction bases not matched to a gene: 6. The germline gives CDR1 ENHRY, CDR2 SYGVKD. The CDR3 bases are TGTGCCATCAGATCACAGGGGGCTAGCACTGAAGCTTTCTTT. Protein: CAIRSQGASTEAFF.

The V gene is TRBV15, the J gene TRBJ1-5; D possibly corresponds to TRBD1 (6 bases). The CDR3 is 14 residues long. In germline, CDR1 is LNHNV, CDR2 YYDKDF (reference sequence). The V gene lost 4 bases and the J gene lost 4 bases, with 11 bases spanning the gap. For the CDR3, the DNA is TGTGCCACCAGCATCCACAGGGATAATCAGCCCCAGCATTTT. Encoded protein: CATSIHRDNQPQHF.

The chain uses TRBV5-1 and TRBJ2-2; 8 positions match TRBD2. Germline lookup yields CDR1 SGHRS and CDR2 YFSETQ. V was pared by 4 bases and J by 4 bases, with 9 bases of the junction left unmatched. The length of the CDR3 is 16 residues. The CDR3 nucleotides are TGCGCCAGCAGCCCGGGAGGGGGGGCCCGCACCGGGGAGCTGTTTTTT. It encodes CASSPGGGARTGELFF.

The rearrangement joins TRBV10-3 to TRBJ2-5; D is perhaps TRBD1 (6 bases). The CDR3 contains 14 residues. V was trimmed by 4 bases and J by 1 base, leaving 10 bases between them. Germline V gene lookup returns CDR1 ENHRY and CDR2 SYGVKD. CDR3 in amino acids: CAISADRSQETQYF. CDR3 coding DNA: TGTGCCATCAGTGCCGACAGGAGCCAAGAGACCCAGTACTTC.

For this clone: An end of the junction does not agree with germline; a read error may underlie this. CDR3 nucleotide sequence: TGTGCCAGCAGATTACAGGGGAACGCTGAAGCTTTCTTT. Protein: CASRLQGNAEAFF. The gene calls are TRBV2 and TRBJ1-1; TRBD1 matches 7 bases. The CDR3 is 13 residues long. Germline lookup yields CDR1 SNHLY and CDR2 FYNNEI.

The genes are TRBV5-1 and TRBJ2-1; a weak D match, TRBD2 (6 bases). Germline V gene sequence: CDR1 SGHRS, CDR2 YFSETQ. This CDR3 is built from 12 residues. V lost 1 base, J lost 10 bases, and 9 bases lay in between. Written as DNA, the CDR3 is TGCGCCAGCAGCTTGAACGGGGGAGAGCAGTTCTTC. Translated, it gives CASSLNGGEQFF. Variable domain in full (rest from reference TRBV5-1 and TRBJ2-1): KAGVTQTPRYLIKTRGQQVTLSCSPISGHRSVSWYQQTPGQGLQFLFEYFSETQRNKGNFPGRFSGRQFSNSRSEMNVSTLELGDSALYLCASSLNGGEQFFGPGTRLTVL.

This clone was detected ten times or more. The V and J genes are TRBV28 and TRBJ1-3, with TRBD1 identical over 7 bases. Germline loops: CDR1 MDHEN, CDR2 SYDVKM. V lost 7 bases and J lost 3; bases outside the gene matches: 6. The CDR3 is made up of 14 amino acids. The CDR3 DNA follows: TGTGCCAGCACGAGACAGGGCCTTGGAAACACCATATATTTT. It codes for CASTRQGLGNTIYF. The complete variable domain, with remaining parts taken from reference TRBV28 and TRBJ1-3, reads DVKVTQSSRYLVKRTGEKVFLECVQDMDHENMFWYRQDPGLGLRLIYFSYDVKMKEKGDIPEGYSVSREKKERFSLILESASTNQTSMYLCASTRQGLGNTIYFGEGSWLTVV.

This clone was found a few times. This rearrangement joins TRBV5-1 to TRBJ1-2; no clear D gene. Germline V CDR1 and CDR2: SGHRS, YFSETQ. Trimming stripped 4 bases from V and 5 bases from J, with 18 bases between. The CDR3 covers 15 residues. In DNA form, the CDR3 reads TGCGCCAGCAGCCCTGCCGGACTAGGAAGGTATGGCTACACCTTC. Encoded protein: CASSPAGLGRYGYTF.

The chain joins TRBV7-2 to TRBJ1-5, with unresolved D. In germline, CDR1 is SGHTA, CDR2 FQGNSA. V lost 1 base and J 4 bases, leaving 8 bases between the germline ends. This CDR3 spans 14 amino acids. The CDR3 here is CASSLVRGNQPQHF. For the CDR3, the DNA is TGTGCCAGCAGCTTAGTTCGGGGAAATCAGCCCCAGCATTTT.

The rearrangement uses TRBV11-3 and TRBJ2-3, with 10 positions matching TRBD2. The CDR3 runs to 17 residues. Germline lookup yields CDR1 SGHNT and CDR2 YENEEA. Trimming at V came to 2 bases and at J to 2 bases, leaving 7 bases not matched to a gene. The CDR3 protein is CASSLTSGDFYTDTQYF. The CDR3 coding sequence is TGTGCCAGCAGCTTAACTAGCGGGGACTTTTACACAGATACGCAGTATTTT.

The V and J genes are TRBV13 and TRBJ1-4; D gene ambiguous. The ends were cut back, 6 bases at V and 0 bases at J, with 14 bases in the middle. The germline CDR1 and CDR2 sequences are PRHDT and FYEKMQ (reference sequence). The CDR3 runs to 16 residues. The CDR3 here is CASRNYGSSTNEKLFF. The CDR3 DNA reads TGTGCCAGCAGGAACTATGGTTCTTCAACTAATGAAAAACTGTTTTTT.

Here the CDR3 reads CASSTRQGYNSPLHF. The DNA for the CDR3 is TGTGCCAGCAGCACCCGACAGGGGTATAATTCACCCCTCCACTTT. The chain has TRBV7-2 and TRBJ1-6; TRBD1 matches at 8 bases. The CDR3 contains 15 residues. Trimming at V came to 5 bases and at J to 4 bases, leaving 4 bases not matched to a gene. Per the germline V gene, CDR1 is SGHTA and CDR2 is FQGNSA.